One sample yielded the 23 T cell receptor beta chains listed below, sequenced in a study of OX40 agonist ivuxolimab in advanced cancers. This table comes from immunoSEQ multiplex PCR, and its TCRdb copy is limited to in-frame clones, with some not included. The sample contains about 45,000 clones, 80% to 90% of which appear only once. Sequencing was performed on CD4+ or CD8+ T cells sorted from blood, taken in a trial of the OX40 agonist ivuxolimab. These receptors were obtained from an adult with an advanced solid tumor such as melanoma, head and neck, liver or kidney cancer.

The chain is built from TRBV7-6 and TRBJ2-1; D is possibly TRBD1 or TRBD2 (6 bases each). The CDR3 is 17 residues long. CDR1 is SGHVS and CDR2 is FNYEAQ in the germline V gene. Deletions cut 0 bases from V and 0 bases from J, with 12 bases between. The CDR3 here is CASSLAIGGSSYNEQFF. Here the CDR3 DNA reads TGTGCCAGCAGCTTAGCGATCGGGGGCAGCTCCTACAATGAGCAGTTCTTC.

This CDR3 reads CASSSLQRGTYEQYF. The CDR3 bases are TGTGCCAGCAGCTCTTTACAGCGGGGGACCTACGAGCAGTACTTC. V gene TRBV13 combines with J gene TRBJ2-7; 8 positions agree with TRBD2. With V trimmed by 4 bases and J by 2 bases, 7 bases remained unmatched. Germline CDR1 PRHDT, CDR2 FYEKMQ (reference sequence). This CDR3 region has 15 residues.

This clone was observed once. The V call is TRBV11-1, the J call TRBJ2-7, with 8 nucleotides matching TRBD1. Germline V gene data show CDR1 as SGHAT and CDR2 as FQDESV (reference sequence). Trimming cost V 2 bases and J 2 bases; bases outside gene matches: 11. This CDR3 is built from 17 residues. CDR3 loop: CASSLFPGQASTYEQYF. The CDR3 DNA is TGTGCCAGCAGCTTATTCCCGGGACAGGCATCGACCTACGAGCAGTACTTC.

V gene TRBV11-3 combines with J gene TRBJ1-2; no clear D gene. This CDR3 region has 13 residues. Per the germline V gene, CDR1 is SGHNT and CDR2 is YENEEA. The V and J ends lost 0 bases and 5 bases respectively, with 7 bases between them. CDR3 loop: CASSLESGYGYTF. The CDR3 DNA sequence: TGTGCCAGCAGCTTAGAGTCGGGGTATGGCTACACCTTC. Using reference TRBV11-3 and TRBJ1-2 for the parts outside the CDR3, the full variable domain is EAGVVQSPRYKIIEKKQPVAFWCNPISGHNTLYWYLQNLGQGPELLIRYENEEAVDDSQLPKDRFSAERLKGVDSTLKIQPAELGDSAVYLCASSLESGYGYTFGSGTRLTVV.

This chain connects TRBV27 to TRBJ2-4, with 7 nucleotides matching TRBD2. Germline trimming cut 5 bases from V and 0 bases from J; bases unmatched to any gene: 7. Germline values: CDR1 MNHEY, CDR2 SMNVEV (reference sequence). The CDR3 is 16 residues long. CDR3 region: CASSPWGTKAKNIQYF. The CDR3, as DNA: TGTGCCAGCAGTCCCTGGGGGACTAAAGCCAAAAACATTCAGTACTTC.

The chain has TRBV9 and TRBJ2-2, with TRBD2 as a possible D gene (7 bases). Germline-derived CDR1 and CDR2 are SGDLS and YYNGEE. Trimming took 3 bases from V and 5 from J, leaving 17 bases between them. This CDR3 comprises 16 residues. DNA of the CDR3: TGTGCCAGCAGCGCCGTAGCTGGGGGGGCGACCGGGGAGCTGTTTTTT. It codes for CASSAVAGGATGELFF.

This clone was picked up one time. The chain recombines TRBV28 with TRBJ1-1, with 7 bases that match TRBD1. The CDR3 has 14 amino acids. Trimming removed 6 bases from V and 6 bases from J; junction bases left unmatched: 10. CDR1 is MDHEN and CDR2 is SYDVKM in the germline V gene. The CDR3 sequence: CASRPSTGFAEAFF. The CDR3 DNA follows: TGTGCCAGCAGACCCTCGACAGGGTTCGCTGAAGCTTTCTTT.

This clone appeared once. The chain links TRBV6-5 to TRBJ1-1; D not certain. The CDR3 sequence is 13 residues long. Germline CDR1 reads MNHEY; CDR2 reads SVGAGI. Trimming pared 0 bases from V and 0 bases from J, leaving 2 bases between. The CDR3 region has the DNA TGTGCCAGCAGTTACTCAGTGAACACTGAAGCTTTCTTT. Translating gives CASSYSVNTEAFF.

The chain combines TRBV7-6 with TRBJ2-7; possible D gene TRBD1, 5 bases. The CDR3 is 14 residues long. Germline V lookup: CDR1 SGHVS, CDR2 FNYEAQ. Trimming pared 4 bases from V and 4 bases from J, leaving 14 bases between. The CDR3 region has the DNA TGTGCCAGCAGCTCCCGCCAGGGTGAATACGAGCAGTACTTC. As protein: CASSSRQGEYEQYF.

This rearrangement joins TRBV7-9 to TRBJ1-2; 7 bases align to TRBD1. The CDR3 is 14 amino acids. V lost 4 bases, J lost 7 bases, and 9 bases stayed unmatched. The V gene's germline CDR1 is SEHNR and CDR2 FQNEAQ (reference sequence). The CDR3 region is CASSSADRVRGYTF. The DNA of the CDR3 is TGTGCCAGCAGCTCAGCAGACAGGGTTCGTGGCTACACCTTC. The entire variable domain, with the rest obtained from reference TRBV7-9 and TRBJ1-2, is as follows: DTGVSQNPRHKITKRGQNVTFRCDPISEHNRLYWYRQTLGQGPEFLTYFQNEAQLEKSRLLSDRFSAERPKGSFSTLEIQRTEQGDSAMYLCASSSADRVRGYTFGSGTRLTVV.

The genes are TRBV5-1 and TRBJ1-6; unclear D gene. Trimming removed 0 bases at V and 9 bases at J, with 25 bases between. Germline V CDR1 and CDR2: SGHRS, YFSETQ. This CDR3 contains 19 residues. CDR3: CASSLGGPEFPIRGSPLHF. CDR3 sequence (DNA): TGCGCCAGCAGCTTGGGCGGGCCAGAATTTCCGATTCGAGGTTCACCCCTCCACTTT.

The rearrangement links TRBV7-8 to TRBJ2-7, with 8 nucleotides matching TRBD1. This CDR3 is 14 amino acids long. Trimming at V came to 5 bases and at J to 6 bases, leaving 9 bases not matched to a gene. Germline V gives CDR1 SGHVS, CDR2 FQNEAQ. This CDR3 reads CASSPMTGVSEQYF. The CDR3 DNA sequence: TGTGCCAGCAGCCCGATGACAGGGGTCAGCGAGCAGTACTTC.

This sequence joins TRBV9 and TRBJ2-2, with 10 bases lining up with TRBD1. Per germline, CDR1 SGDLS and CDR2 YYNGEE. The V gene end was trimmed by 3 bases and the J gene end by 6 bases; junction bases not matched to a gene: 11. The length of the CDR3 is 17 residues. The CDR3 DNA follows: TGTGCCAGCAGCGGGAACCCTGACAGGGGGCTCGCCGGGGAGCTGTTTTTT. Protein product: CASSGNPDRGLAGELFF.

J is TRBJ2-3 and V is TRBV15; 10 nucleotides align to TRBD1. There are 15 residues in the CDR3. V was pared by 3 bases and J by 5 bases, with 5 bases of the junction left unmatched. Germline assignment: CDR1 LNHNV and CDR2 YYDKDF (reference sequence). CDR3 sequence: CATSSGTGVGDTQYF. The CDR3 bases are TGTGCCACCAGCAGCGGGACAGGGGTTGGAGATACGCAGTATTTT.

CDR3 nucleotide sequence: TGTGCCAGCAGTAAAGTGGAGAAAGAGACCCAGTACTTC. It yields the protein CASSKVEKETQYF. This rearrangement joins TRBV7-3 to TRBJ2-5, with no clear D. Germline CDR1 is SGHTA and CDR2 is FQGTGA. Trimming pared 6 bases from V and 3 bases from J, leaving 11 bases between. The CDR3 is 13 residues long.

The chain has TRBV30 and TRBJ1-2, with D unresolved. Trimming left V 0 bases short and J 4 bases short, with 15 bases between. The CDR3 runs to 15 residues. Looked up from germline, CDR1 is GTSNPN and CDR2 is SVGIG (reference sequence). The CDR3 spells CAWSVLGGRIYGYTF. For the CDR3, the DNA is TGTGCCTGGAGTGTCCTCGGAGGACGGATCTATGGCTACACCTTC. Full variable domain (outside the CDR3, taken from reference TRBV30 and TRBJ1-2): SQTIHQWPATLVQPVGSPLSLECTVEGTSNPNLYWYRQAAGRGLQLLFYSVGIGQISSEVPQNLSASRPQDRQFILSSKKLLLSDSGFYLCAWSVLGGRIYGYTFGSGTRLTVV.

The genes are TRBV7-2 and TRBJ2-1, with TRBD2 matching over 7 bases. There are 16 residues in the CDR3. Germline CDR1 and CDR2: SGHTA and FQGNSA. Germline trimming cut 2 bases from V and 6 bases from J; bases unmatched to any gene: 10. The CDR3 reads CASSLTGGLLRNEQFF. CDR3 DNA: TGTGCCAGCAGCTTAACGGGGGGACTCCTGCGCAATGAGCAGTTCTTC.

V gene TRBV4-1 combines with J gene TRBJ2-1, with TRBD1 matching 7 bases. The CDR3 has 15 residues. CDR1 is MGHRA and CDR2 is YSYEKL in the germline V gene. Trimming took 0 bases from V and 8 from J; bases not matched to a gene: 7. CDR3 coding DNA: TGCGCCAGCAGCCAAGAGAATTACAGGGGCGATGAGCAGTTCTTC. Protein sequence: CASSQENYRGDEQFF.

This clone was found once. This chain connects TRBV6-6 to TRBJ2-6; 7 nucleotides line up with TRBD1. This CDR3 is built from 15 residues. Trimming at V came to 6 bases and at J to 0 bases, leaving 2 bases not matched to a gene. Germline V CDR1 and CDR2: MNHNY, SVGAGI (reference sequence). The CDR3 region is CASRRTGSGANVLTF. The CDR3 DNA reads TGTGCCAGCAGAAGGACAGGCTCTGGGGCCAACGTCCTGACTTTC.

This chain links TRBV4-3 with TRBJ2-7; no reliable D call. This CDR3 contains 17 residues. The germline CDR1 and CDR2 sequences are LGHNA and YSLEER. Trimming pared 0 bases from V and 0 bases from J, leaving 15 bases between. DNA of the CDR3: TGCGCCAGCAGCCAAGATTCCAGTATCTCTAGCTCCTACGAGCAGTACTTC. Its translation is CASSQDSSISSSYEQYF.

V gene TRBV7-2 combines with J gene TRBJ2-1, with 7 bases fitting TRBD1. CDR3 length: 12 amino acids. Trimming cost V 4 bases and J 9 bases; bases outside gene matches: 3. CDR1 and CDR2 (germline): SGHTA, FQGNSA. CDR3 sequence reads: CASSSPGGEQFF. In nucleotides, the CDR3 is TGTGCCAGCAGCTCTCCAGGGGGTGAGCAGTTCTTC.

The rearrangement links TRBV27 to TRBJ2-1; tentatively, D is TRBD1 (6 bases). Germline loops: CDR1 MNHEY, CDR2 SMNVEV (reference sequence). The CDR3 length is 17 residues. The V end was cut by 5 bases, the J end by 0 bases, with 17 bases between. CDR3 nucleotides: TGTGCCAGCAGTAAATCGACAGGTCCTAGCTCCTACAATGAGCAGTTCTTC. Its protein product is CASSKSTGPSSYNEQFF.

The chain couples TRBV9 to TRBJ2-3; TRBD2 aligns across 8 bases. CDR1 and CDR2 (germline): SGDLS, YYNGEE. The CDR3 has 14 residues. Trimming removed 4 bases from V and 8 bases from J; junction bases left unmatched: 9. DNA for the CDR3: TGTGCCAGCAGCACGAGCGGGGGTGGCGGTACGCAGTATTTT. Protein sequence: CASSTSGGGGTQYF.